The T cell receptor beta chain described here comes from a study of T-cell memory formation after mild COVID-19. 5'RACE primed at constant segments yielded TCR alpha and TCR beta cDNA libraries bearing sample barcodes and UMIs. Via MiXCR, TCRdb re-called the 5' RACE reads, giving one row per CDR3 protein. The sample records fewer than 400,000 distinct CDR3 sequences, 16% being singletons. This CDR3 has 16 residues. The germline V gene has CDR1 LGHNA and CDR2 YSLEER. Trimming took off 0 bases at V and 4 bases at J, with 15 bases between the two ends. The chain joins TRBV4-3 to TRBJ2-5, with unresolved D. The source is a man aged 18 to 30 who had mild COVID-19 (a few samples of this study predate the infection). Cell type and time point are not known. Sequencing input: PBMCs or a T cell subset sorted from them (not recorded which). CDR3 region: CASSQELRHLRETQYF. CDR3 bases: TGCGCCAGCAGCCAAGAACTCAGGCATCTCCGAGAGACCCAGTACTTC.